This TCR beta chain was captured by sequencing in a study of blood T cell repertoires in COVID-19. V shed 5 bases and J 7 bases; nucleotides not matched to a gene: 14. Germline V gene data show CDR1 as SGHNT and CDR2 as YYREEE (reference sequence). There are 16 residues in the CDR3. Measured with immunoSEQ multiplex PCR; TCRdb has only the in-frame clones, and not every one. The sample holds tens of thousands of clones, roughly four fifths seen once. The TCR was taken from an elderly woman with acute or convalescent COVID-19. Specimen: peripheral blood. This chain connects TRBV5-4 to TRBJ2-2; TRBD1 matches 7 bases. CDR3 DNA: TGTGCCAGCAGGGAACAGGGGAATACACCGGACGGGGAGCTGTTTTTT. Encoded protein: CASREQGNTPDGELFF.